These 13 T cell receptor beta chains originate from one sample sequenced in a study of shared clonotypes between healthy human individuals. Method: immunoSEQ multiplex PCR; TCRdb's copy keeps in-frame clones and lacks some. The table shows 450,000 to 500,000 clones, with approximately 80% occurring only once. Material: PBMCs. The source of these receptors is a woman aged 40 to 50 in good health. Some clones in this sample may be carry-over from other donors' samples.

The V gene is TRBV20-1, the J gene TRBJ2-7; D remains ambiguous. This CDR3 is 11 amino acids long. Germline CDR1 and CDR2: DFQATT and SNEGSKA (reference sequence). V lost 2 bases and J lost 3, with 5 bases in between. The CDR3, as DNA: TGCAGTGCTAGACGACGCTACGAGCAGTACTTC. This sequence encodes CSARRRYEQYF.

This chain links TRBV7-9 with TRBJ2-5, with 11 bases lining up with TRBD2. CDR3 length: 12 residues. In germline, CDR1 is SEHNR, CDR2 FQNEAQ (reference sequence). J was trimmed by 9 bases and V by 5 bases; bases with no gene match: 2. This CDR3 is CASSRTSGSQYF. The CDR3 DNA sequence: TGTGCCAGCAGCAGGACTAGCGGGTCCCAGTACTTC.

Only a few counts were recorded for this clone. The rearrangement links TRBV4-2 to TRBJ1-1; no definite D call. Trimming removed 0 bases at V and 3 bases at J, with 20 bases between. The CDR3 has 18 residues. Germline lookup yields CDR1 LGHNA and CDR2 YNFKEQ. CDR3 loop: CASSQDSLRPGLDTEAFF. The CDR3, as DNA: TGTGCCAGCAGCCAAGATTCCCTTAGGCCCGGTCTGGACACTGAAGCTTTCTTT.

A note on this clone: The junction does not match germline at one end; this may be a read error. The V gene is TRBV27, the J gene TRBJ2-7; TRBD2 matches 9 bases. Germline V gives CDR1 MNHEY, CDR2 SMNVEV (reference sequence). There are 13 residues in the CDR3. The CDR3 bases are TGTGCCAGCAGTACCGGACTAGCGAACGAGCGGTACTTC. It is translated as CASSTGLANERYF.

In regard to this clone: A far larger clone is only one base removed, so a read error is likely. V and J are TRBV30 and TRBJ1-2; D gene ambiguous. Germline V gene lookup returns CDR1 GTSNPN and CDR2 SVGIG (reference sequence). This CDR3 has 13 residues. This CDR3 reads CARSLTATLGYTF. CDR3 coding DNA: TGTGCCCGGAGTCTTACCGCAACACTTGGCTACACCTTC.

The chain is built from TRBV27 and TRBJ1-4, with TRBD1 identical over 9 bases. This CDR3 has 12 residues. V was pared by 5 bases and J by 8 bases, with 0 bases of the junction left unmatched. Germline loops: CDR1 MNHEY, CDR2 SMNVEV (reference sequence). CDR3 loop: CASSTGGEKLFF. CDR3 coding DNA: TGTGCCAGCAGTACAGGGGGCGAAAAACTGTTTTTT.

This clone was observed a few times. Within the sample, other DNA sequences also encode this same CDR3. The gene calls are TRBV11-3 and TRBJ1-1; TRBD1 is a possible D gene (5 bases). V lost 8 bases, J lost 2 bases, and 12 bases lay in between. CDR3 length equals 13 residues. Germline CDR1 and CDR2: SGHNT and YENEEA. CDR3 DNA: TGTGCCAGCTCCCTAGGGGAAAACACTGAAGCTTTCTTT. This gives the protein CASSLGENTEAFF.

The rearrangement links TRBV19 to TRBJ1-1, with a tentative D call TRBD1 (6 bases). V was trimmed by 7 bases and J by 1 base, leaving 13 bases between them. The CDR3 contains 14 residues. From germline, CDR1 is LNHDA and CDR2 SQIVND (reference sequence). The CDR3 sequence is CASTSRGANTEAFF. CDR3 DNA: TGTGCCAGTACATCAAGGGGGGCGAACACTGAAGCTTTCTTT.

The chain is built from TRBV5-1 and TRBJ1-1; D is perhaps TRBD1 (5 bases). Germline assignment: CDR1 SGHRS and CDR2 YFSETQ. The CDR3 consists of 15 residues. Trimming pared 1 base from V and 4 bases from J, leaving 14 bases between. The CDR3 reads CASSLIQGGTTEAFF. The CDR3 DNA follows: TGCGCCAGCAGCTTGATTCAGGGAGGAACCACTGAAGCTTTCTTT. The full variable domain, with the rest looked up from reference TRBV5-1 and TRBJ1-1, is KAGVTQTPRYLIKTRGQQVTLSCSPISGHRSVSWYQQTPGQGLQFLFEYFSETQRNKGNFPGRFSGRQFSNSRSEMNVSTLELGDSALYLCASSLIQGGTTEAFFGQGTRLTVV.

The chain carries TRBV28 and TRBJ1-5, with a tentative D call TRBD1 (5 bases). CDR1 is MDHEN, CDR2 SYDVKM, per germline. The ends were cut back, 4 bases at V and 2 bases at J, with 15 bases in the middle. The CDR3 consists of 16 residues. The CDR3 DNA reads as TGTGCCAGCAGTTCCCCGAGGGGCAGTGGCAATCAGCCCCAGCATTTT. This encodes CASSSPRGSGNQPQHF.

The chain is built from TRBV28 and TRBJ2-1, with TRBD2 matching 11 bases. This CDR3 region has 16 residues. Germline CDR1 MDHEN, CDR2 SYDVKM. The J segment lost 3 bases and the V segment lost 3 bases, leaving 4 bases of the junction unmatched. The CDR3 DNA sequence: TGTGCCAGCAGTTTCCCAGGACTAGCGGGCTACAATGAGCAGTTCTTC. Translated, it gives CASSFPGLAGYNEQFF.

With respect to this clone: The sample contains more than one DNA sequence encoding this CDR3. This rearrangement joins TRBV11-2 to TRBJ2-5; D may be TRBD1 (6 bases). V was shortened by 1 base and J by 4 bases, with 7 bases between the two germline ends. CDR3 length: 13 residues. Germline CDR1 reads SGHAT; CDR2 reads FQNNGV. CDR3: CASSLAGVETQYF. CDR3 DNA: TGTGCCAGCAGCTTAGCAGGGGTAGAGACCCAGTACTTC.

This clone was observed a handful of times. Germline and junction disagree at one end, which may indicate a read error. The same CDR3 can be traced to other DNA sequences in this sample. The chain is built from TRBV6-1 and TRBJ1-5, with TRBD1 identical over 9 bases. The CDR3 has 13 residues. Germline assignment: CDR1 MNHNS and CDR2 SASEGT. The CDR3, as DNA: TGCGCCAGCAACCGACAGGGGGAGCAGCCCCAGCATTTT. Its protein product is CASNRQGEQPQHF.